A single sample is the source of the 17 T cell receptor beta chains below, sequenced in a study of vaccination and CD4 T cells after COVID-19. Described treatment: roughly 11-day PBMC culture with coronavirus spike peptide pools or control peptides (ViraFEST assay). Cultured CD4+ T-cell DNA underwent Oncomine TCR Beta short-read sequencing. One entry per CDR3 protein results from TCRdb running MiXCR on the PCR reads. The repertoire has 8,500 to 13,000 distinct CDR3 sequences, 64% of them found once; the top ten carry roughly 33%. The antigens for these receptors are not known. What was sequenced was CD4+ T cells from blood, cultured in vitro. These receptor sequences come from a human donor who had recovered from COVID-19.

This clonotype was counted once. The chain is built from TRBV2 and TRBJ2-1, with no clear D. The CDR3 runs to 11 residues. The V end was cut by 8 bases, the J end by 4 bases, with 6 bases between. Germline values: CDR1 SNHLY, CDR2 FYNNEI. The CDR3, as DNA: TGTGCCAGCGGAGCGTACAATGAGCAGTTCTTC. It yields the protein CASGAYNEQFF.

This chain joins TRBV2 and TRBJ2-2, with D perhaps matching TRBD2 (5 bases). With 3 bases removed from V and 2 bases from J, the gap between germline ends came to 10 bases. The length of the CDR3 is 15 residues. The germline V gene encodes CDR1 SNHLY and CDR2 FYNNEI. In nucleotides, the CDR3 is TGTGCCAGCAGTGAGACGGGATTCAACACCGGGGAGCTGTTTTTT. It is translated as CASSETGFNTGELFF.

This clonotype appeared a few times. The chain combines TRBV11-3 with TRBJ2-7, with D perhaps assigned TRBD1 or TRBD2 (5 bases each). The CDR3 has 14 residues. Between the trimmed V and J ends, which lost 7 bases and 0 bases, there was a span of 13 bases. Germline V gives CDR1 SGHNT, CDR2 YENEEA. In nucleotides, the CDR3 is TGTGCCAGCACCCGAGGGGCGAGCTCCTACGAGCAGTACTTC. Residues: CASTRGASSYEQYF.

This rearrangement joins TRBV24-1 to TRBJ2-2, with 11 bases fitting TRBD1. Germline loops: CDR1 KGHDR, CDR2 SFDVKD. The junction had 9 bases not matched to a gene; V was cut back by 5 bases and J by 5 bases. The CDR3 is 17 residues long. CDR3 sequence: CATSGSGQGASTGELFF. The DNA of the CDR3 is TGTGCCACCAGTGGATCTGGACAGGGGGCGAGTACCGGGGAGCTGTTTTTT.

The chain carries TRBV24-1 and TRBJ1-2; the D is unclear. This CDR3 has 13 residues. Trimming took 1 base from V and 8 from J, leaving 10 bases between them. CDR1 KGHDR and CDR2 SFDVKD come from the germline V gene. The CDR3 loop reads CATSDFLSIGYTF. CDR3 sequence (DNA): TGTGCCACCAGTGATTTTCTTTCTATAGGCTACACCTTC.

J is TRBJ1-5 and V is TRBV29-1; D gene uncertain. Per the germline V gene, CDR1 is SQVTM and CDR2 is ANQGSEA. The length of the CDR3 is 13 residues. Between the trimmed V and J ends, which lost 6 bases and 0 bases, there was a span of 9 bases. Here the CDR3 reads CSVSLDSNQPQHF. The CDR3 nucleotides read TGCAGCGTCTCCCTGGATAGCAATCAGCCCCAGCATTTT.

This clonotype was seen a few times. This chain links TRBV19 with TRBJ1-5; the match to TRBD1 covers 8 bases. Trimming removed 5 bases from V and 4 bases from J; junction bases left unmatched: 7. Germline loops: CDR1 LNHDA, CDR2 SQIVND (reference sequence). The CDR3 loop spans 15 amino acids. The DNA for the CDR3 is TGTGCCAGTAGTGCAGGGGGCCCTTCTAATCAGCCCCAGCATTTT. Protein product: CASSAGGPSNQPQHF.

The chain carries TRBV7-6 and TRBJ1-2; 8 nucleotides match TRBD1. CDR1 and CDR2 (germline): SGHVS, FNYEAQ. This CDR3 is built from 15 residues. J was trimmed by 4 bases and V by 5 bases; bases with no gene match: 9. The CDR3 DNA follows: TGTGCCAGCAGCACCTGGACAGGGTCATCCTATGGCTACACCTTC. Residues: CASSTWTGSSYGYTF.

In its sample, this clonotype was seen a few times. The chain's CDR3 is CARGEDQPQHF. The CDR3 nucleotides read TGTGCCAGGGGGGAGGATCAGCCCCAGCATTTT. V gene TRBV6-1 combines with J gene TRBJ1-5, with D possibly TRBD1 on 5 matching bases. The CDR3 covers 11 residues. Trimming pared 9 bases from V and 5 bases from J, leaving 8 bases between. The germline CDR1 and CDR2 sequences are MNHNS and SASEGT.

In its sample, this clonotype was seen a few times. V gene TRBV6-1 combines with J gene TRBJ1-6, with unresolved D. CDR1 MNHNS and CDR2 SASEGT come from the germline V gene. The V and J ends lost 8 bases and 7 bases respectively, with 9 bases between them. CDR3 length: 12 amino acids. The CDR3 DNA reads TGTGCCAGCGGGTTTGGGAATTCACCCCTCCACTTT. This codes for CASGFGNSPLHF.

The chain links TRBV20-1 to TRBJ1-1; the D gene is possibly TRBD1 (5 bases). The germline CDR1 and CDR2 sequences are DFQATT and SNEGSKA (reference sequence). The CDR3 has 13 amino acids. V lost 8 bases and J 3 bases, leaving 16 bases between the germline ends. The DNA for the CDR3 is TGCAGTCTGTGGGACTTGAAGGACACTGAAGCTTTCTTT. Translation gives CSLWDLKDTEAFF.

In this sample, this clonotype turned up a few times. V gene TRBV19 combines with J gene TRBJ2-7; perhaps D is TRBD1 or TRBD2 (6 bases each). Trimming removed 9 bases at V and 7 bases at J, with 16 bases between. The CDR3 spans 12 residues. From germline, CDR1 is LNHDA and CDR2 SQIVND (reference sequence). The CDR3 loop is CASAVGAGEQYF. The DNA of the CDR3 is TGTGCCAGCGCGGTGGGGGCGGGGGAGCAGTACTTC.

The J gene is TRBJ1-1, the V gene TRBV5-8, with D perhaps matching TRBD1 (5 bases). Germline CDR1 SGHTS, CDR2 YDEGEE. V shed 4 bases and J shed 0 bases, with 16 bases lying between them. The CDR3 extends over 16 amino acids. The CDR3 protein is CASSPRVRAMNTEAFF. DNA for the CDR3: TGTGCCAGCAGCCCCAGGGTACGGGCCATGAACACTGAAGCTTTCTTT.

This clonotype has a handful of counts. This CDR3 reads CSAAQGDDYGYTF. CDR3 sequence (DNA): TGCAGTGCTGCACAGGGTGATGACTATGGCTACACCTTC. The chain employs TRBV20-1 and TRBJ1-2; TRBD1 is a possible D gene (6 bases). Between the trimmed V and J ends, which lost 5 bases and 3 bases, there was a span of 13 bases. Germline V gene data show CDR1 as DFQATT and CDR2 as SNEGSKA (reference sequence). There are 13 residues in the CDR3.

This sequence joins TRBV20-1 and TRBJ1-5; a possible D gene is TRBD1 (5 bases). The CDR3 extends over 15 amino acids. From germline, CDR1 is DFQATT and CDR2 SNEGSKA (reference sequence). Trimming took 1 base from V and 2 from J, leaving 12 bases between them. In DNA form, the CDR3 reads TGCAGTGCTAGAGTGGGGGAATTTGGCAATCAGCCCCAGCATTTT. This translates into CSARVGEFGNQPQHF.

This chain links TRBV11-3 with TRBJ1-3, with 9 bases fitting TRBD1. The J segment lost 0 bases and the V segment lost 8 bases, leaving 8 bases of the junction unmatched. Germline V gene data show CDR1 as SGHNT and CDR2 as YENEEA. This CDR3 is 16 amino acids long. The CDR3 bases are TGTGCCAGCCGGGACAGGGCACCGTCCTCTGGAAACACCATATATTTT. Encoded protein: CASRDRAPSSGNTIYF.

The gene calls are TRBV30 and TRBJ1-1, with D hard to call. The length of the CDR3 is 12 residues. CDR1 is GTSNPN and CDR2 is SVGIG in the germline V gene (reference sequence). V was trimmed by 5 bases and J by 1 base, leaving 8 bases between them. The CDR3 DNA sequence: TGTGCCTGGGAGCCAGGGAACACTGAAGCTTTCTTT. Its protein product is CAWEPGNTEAFF.